This T cell receptor (beta chain) originates from a study of cytomegalovirus exposure and HLA in healthy donors. On this clone itself: As yet, its antigen is unknown.

PCR was performed using 60 Vbeta and 13 Jbeta primers. Data came from immunoSEQ multiplex PCR; TCRdb stores just in-frame clones and leaves some out. The sample holds 150,000 to 200,000 clones; roughly nine tenths are singletons and the top ten take approximately 0.85%. V lost 6 bases to trimming and J lost 6 bases; unmatched junction nucleotides: 21. Germline V gene sequence: CDR1 SGHKS, CDR2 YYEKEE (reference sequence). The length of the CDR3 is 18 residues. The study's findings and limits: DRB1 showed the most TCR associations and HLA-C the fewest in a later analysis, as rates varied by HLA locus. Investigators reported more than 150 TCR beta chains as tied to cytomegalovirus. Analyses of presence and absence presupposed an approximately uniform sequencing depth across donors. Later analysis demonstrated an association between a missense DCLRE1C variant and TCR beta V- and J-gene trimming.

The rearrangement uses TRBV5-5 and TRBJ2-3; 8 nucleotides align to TRBD1. The sequenced sample consisted of PBMCs. The origin of this receptor is a woman aged 25-40 years in good health and CMV-seronegative. The CDR3 protein is CASTYILAGGPGVDTQYF. The CDR3 DNA follows: TGTGCCAGCACCTACATACTCGCAGGGGGCCCAGGGGTGGATACGCAGTATTTT. Supplemented by reference TRBV5-5 and TRBJ2-3, the full variable domain reads DAGVTQSPTHLIKTRGQQVTLRCSPISGHKSVSWYQQVLGQGPQFIFQYYEKEERGRGNFPDRFSARQFPNYSSELNVNALLLGDSALYLCASTYILAGGPGVDTQYFGPGTRLTVL.